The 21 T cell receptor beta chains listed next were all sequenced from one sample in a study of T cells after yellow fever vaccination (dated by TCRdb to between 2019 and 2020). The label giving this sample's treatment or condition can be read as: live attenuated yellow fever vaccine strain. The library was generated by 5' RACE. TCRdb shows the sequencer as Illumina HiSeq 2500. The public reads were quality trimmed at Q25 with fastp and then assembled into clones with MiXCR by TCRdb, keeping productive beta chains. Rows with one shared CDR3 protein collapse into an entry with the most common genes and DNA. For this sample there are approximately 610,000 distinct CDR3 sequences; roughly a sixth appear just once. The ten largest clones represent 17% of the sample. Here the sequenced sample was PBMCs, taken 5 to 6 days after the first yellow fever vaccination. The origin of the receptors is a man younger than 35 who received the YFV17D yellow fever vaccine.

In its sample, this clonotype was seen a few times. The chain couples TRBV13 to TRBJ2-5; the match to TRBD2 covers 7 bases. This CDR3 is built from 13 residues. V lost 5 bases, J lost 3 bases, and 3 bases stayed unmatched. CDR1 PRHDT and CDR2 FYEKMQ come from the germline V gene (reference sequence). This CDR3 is CASSGLGEETQYF. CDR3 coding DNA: TGTGCCAGCAGCGGACTAGGAGAAGAGACCCAGTACTTC. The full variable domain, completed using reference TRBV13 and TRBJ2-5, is AAGVIQSPRHLIKEKRETATLKCYPIPRHDTVYWYQQGPGQDPQFLISFYEKMQSDKGSIPDRFSAQQFSDYHSELNMSSLELGDSALYFCASSGLGEETQYFGPGTRLLVL.

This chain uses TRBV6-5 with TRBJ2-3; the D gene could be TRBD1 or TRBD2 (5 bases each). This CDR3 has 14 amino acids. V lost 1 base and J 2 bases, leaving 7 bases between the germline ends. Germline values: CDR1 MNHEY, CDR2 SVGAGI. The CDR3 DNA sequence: TGTGCCAGCAGTTACTACGGGGCCACAGATACGCAGTATTTT. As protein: CASSYYGATDTQYF.

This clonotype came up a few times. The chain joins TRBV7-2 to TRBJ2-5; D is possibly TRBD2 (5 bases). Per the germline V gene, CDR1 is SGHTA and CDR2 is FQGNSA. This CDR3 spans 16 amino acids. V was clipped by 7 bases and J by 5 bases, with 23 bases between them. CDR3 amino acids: CASIPRAGGFVETQYF. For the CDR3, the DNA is TGTGCCAGCATCCCCAGAGCTGGCGGGTTCGTGGAGACCCAGTACTTC. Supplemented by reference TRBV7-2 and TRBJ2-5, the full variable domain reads GAGVSQSPSNKVTEKGKDVELRCDPISGHTALYWYRQSLGQGLEFLIYFQGNSAPDKSGLPSDRFSAERTGGSVSTLTIQRTQQEDSAVYLCASIPRAGGFVETQYFGPGTRLLVL.

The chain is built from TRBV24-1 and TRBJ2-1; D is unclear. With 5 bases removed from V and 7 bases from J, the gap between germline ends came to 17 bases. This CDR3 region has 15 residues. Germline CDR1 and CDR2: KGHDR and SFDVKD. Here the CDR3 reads CATSASIVGRNEQFF. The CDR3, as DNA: TGTGCCACCAGTGCCAGTATTGTAGGCCGGAATGAGCAGTTCTTC.

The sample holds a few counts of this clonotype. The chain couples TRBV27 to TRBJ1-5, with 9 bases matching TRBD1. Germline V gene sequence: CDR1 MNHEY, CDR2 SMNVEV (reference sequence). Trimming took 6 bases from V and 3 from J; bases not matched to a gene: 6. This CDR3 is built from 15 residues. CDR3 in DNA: TGTGCCAGCAGCCCGGGACAGGGTTTCAATCAGCCCCAGCATTTT. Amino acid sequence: CASSPGQGFNQPQHF.

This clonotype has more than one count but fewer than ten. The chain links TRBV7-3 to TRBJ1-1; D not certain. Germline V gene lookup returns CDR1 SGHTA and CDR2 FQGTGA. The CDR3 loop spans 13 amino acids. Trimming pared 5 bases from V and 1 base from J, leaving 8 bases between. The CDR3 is CASSALGNTEAFF. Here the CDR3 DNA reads TGTGCCAGCAGCGCCCTGGGGAACACTGAAGCTTTCTTT.

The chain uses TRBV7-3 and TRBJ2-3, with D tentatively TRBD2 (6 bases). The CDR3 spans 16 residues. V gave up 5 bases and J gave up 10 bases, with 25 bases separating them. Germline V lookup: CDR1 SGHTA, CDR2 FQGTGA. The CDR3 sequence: CASSPLSGDLPLAQYF. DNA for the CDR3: TGTGCCAGCAGCCCCTTATCGGGGGACCTACCGTTAGCGCAGTATTTT.

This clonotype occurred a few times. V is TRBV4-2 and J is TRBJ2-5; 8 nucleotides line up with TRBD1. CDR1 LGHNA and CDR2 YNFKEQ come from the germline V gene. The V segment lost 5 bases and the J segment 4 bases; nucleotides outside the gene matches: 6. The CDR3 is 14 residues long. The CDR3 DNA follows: TGTGCCAGCAGCACCAGGGGGCGCGGAGAGACCCAGTACTTC. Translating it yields CASSTRGRGETQYF.

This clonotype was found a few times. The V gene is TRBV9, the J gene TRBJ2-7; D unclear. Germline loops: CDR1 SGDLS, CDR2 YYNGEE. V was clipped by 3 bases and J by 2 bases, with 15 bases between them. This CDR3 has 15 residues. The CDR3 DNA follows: TGTGCCAGCAGCGATGACCAAATCAACCCCTACGAGCAGTACTTC. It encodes CASSDDQINPYEQYF.

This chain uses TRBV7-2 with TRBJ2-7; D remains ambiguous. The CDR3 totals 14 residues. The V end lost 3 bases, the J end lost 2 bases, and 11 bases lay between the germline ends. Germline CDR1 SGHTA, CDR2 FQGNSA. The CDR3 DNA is TGTGCCAGCAGCTTGATGGGTCATGCCTACGAGCAGTACTTC. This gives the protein CASSLMGHAYEQYF.

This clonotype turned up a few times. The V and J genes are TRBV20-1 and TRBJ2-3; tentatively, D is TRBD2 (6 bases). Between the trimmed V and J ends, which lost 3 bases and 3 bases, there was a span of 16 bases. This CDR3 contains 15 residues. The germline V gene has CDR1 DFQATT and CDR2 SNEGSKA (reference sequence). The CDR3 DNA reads TGCAGTGCTAGGGACCTGGGACTGCCGACAGATACGCAGTATTTT. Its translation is CSARDLGLPTDTQYF.

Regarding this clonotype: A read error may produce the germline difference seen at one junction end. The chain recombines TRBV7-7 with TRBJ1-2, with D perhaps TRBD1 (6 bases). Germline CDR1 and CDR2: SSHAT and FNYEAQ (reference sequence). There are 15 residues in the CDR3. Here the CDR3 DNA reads TGTGCTAGCAGCCCCCTTACCACAGGGTTAAACGGCTACACCTTC. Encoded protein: CASSPLTTGLNGYTF.

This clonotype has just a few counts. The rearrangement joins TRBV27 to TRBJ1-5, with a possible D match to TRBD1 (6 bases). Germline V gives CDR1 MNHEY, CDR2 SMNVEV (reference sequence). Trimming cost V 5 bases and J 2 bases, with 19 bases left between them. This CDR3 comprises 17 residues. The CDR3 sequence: CASSGGAPPRGNQPQHF. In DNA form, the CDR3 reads TGTGCCAGCAGTGGGGGGGCACCCCCGCGAGGCAATCAGCCCCAGCATTTT.

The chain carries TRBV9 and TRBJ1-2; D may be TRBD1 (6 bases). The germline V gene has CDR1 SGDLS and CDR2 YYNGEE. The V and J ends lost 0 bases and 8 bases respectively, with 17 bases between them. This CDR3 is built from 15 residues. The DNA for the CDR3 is TGTGCCAGCAGCGTAGTGGACAGCCCATCTCAAGGCTACACCTTC. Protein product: CASSVVDSPSQGYTF.

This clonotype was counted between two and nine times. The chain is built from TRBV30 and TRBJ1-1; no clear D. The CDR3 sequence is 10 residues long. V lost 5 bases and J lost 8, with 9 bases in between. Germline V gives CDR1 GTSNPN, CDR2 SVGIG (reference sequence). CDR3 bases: TGTGCCTGGGGTACTGTCGAAGCTTTCTTT. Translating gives CAWGTVEAFF.

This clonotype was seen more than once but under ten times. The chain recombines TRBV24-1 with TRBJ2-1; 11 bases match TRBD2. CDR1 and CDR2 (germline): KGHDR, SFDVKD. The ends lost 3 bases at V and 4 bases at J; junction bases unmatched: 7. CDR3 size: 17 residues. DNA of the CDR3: TGTGCCACCAGTGATCCTAGCGGGGGGAGAAGATACAATGAGCAGTTCTTC. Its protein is CATSDPSGGRRYNEQFF.

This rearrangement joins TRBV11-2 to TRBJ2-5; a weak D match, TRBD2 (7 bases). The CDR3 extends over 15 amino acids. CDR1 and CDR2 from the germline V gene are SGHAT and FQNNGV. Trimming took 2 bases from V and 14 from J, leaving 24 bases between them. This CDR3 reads CASSLLGGGREGRYF. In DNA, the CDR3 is TGTGCCAGCAGCTTATTGGGCGGGGGCCGCGAGGGTCGATACTTC. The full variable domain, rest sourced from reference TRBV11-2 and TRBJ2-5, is EAGVAQSPRYKIIEKRQSVAFWCNPISGHATLYWYQQILGQGPKLLIQFQNNGVVDDSQLPKDRFSAERLKGVDSTLKIQPAKLEDSAVYLCASSLLGGGREGRYFGPGTRLLVL.

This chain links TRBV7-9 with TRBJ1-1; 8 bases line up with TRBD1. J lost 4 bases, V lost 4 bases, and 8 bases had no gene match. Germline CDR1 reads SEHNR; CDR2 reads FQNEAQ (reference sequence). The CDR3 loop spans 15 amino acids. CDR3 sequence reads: CASSSDRASLTEAFF. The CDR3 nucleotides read TGTGCCAGCAGCTCGGACAGGGCCAGTCTCACTGAAGCTTTCTTT.

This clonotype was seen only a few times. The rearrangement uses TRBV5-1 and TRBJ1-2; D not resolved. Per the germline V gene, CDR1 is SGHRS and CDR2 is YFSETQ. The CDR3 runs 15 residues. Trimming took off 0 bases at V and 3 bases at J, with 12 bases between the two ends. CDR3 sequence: CASSLGLQEYYGYTF. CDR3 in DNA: TGCGCCAGCAGCTTGGGTCTTCAGGAATACTATGGCTACACCTTC.

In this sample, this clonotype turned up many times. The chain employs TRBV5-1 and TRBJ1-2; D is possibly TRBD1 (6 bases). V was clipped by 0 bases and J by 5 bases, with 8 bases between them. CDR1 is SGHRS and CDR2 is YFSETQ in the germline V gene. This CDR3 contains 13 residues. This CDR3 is CASSLDREYGYTF. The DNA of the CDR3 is TGCGCCAGCAGCTTGGACAGGGAGTATGGCTACACCTTC.

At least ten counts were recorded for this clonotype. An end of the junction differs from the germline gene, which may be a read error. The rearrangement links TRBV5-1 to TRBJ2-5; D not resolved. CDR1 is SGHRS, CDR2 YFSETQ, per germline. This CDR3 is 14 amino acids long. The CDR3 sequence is CASSLVGGQETQYF. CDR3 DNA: TGTGCCAGCAGCTTGGTGGGCGGTCAAGAGACCCAGTACTTC. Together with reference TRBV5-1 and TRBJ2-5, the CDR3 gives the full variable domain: KAGVTQTPRYLIKTRGQQVTLSCSPISGHRSVSWYQQTPGQGLQFLFEYFSETQRNKGNFPGRFSGRQFSNSRSEMNVSTLELGDSALYLCASSLVGGQETQYFGPGTRLLVL.